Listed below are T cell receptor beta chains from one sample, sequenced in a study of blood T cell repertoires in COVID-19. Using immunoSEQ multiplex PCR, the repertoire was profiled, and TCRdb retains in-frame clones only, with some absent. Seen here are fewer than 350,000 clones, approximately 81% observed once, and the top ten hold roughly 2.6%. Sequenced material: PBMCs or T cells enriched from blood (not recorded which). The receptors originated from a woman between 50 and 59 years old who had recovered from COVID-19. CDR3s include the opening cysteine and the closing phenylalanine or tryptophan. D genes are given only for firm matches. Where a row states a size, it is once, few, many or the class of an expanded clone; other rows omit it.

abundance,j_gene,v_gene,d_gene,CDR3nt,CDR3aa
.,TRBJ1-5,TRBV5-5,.,TGTGCCAGCAGCTTGGACAGGTTTCAGCCCCAGCATTTT,CASSLDRFQPQHF
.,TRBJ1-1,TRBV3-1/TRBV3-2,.,TGTGCCAGCAGCCAAGCGGGAATATCTGAAGCTTTCTTT,CASSQAGISEAFF
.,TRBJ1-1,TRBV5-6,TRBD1,TGTGCCAGCAGCGAGAATGCCAGGGGGCGAGGGACTGAAGCTTTCTTT,CASSENARGRGTEAFF
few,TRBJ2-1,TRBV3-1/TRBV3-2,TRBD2,TGTGCCAGCAGCACCTTCCGGGGCGGGGGCTCCTACAATGAGCAGTTCTTC,CASSTFRGGGSYNEQFF
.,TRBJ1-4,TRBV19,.,TGTGCCAGCACCAAACGGGAAAAACTGTTTTTT,CASTKREKLFF
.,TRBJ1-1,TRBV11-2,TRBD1,TGTGCCAGCAGCAAAGGGACAGGGGGCTATACTGAAGCTTTCTTT,CASSKGTGGYTEAFF
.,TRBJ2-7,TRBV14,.,TGTGCCAGCAGCCTCCGACAGAACTCCTACGAGCAGTACTTC,CASSLRQNSYEQYF
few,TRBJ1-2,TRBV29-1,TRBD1,TGCAGCGTTGAAAGTCAGGGGGGTGGCTACACCTTC,CSVESQGGGYTF
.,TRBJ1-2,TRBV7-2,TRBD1,TGTGCCAGCAGCTTAGAGACAGGGGAGGCCTATGGCTACACCTTC,CASSLETGEAYGYTF
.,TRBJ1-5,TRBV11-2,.,TGTGCCAGCAGCTTTAGTAGCAATCAGCCCCAGCATTTT,CASSFSSNQPQHF
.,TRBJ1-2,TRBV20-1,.,TGCAGTGCTACTGTCAGTTATGGCTACACCTTC,CSATVSYGYTF
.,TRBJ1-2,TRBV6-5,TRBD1,TGCGCCAGCAGTTATTCACAGGGGGGCGGCTACACCTTC,CASSYSQGGGYTF
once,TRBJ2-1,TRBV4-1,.,TGCGCCAGCAGTCCTCACAAGCGGAGACACAATGAGCAGTTCTTC,CASSPHKRRHNEQFF
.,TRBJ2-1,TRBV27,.,TGTGCCAGCAGTCCGACGTACAGGGAATACAATGAGCAGTTCTTC,CASSPTYREYNEQFF
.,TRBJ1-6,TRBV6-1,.,TGTGCCAGCAGTGAAGAGCGGCCATCTCCCCTCCACTTT,CASSEERPSPLHF
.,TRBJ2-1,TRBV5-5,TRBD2,TGTGCCAGCAGCTTGTCTCTAGCGGCAAGCTCCTACAATGAGCAGTTCTTC,CASSLSLAASSYNEQFF
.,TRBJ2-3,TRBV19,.,TGTGCCAGTAGTATTGTCCAGGGTATTGTTACGCAGTATTTT,CASSIVQGIVTQYF
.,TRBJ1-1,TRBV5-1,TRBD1,TGCGCCAGCAGCTTGCGAATACAGGGGTCTGAAGCTTTCTTT,CASSLRIQGSEAFF
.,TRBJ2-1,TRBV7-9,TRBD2,TGTGCCAGCAGTGGGACTAGCAATACCTACAATGAGCAGTTCTTC,CASSGTSNTYNEQFF
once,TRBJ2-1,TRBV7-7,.,TGTGCCAGCAGCCCGCAGGGAAACAATGAGCAGTTCTTC,CASSPQGNNEQFF
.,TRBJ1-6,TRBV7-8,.,TGTGCCAGCAGCTACGGGGTTATTAATTCACCCCTCCACTTT,CASSYGVINSPLHF
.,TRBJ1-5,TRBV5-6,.,TGTGCCAGCAGCCCGGCTGGGGGCGCGGGTCAGCCCCAGCATTTT,CASSPAGGAGQPQHF
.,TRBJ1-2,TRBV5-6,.,TGTGCCAGCAGCTTGTTCAGGTCTAACTATGGCTACACCTTC,CASSLFRSNYGYTF
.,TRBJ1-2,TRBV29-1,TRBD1,TGCAGCGTTCTTCAGGACAGGGGGCTGAGTGGCTACACCTTC,CSVLQDRGLSGYTF
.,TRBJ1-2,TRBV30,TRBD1,TGTGCCTGGAGTGTACTAGGGGGCCATGGCTACACCTTC,CAWSVLGGHGYTF
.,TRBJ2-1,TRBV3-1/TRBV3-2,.,TGTGCCAGCAGCCAACCAAGCGTATTGTCCTACAATGAGCAGTTCTTC,CASSQPSVLSYNEQFF
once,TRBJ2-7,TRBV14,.,TGTGCCAGCAGCCAAGGGTGGGGAGCCTACGAGCAGTACTTC,CASSQGWGAYEQYF
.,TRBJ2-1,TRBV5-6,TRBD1,TGTGCCAGCAGCTTGTCAGGGGGCCCCGAGCAGTTCTTC,CASSLSGGPEQFF
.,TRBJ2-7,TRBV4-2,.,TGTGCCAGCAGCCAAGGCGTACAGGGAGCGGCCTACGAGCAGTACTTC,CASSQGVQGAAYEQYF
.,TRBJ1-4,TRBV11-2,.,TGTGCCAGCAGCTTCACGAACGGGGATAATGAAAAACTGTTTTTT,CASSFTNGDNEKLFF
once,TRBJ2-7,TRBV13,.,TGTGCCAGCAGCTTAGGCCGGGTCGGTAGCTCCTACGAGCAGTACTTC,CASSLGRVGSSYEQYF
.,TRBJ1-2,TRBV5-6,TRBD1,TGTGCCAGCAGACCGGGACAGGGGCGCTATGGCTACACCTTC,CASRPGQGRYGYTF
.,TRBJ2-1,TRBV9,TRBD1,TGTGCCAGCAGCGTTTACCGGACAGGGACTGGGGAGCAGTTCTTC,CASSVYRTGTGEQFF
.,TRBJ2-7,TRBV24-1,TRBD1,TGTGCCACCAGTGAGCGAAGCGGGACAGGGGACCAGGAGCAGTACTTC,CATSERSGTGDQEQYF
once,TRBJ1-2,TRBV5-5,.,TGTGCCAGCAGCTTTTGGCAGGGTGACAATGGCTACACCTTC,CASSFWQGDNGYTF
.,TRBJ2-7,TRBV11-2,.,TGTGCCAGCAGCTACAGGTTCGAGCAGTACTTC,CASSYRFEQYF
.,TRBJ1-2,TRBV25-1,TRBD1,TGTGCCAGCACTCCTCCCGGTACAGGGGGTTTCTATGGCTACACCTTC,CASTPPGTGGFYGYTF
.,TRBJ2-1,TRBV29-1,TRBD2,TGCAGCGTCGAAAGGTCTAGCGGGCTCGATGAGCAGTTCTTC,CSVERSSGLDEQFF
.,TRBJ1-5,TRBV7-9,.,TGTGCCAGCAGCTTAGATGGGGGGGATCAGCCCCAGCATTTT,CASSLDGGDQPQHF
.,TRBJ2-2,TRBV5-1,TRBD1,TGCGCCAGCAGCTTCCGACAGGGAACCGGGGAGCTGTTTTTT,CASSFRQGTGELFF
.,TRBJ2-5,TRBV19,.,TGTGCCAGTAGTTCCCCCGGGACTGCTGGACAAGAGACCCAGTACTTC,CASSSPGTAGQETQYF
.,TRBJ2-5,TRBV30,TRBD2,TGTGCCTGGAGTGGAGTGTCTAGCGGGGGGGGGTACCAAGAGACCCAGTACTTC,CAWSGVSSGGGYQETQYF
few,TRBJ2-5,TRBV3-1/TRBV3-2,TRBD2,TGTGCCAGCAGCCAAGACGCCAGCGGGGGGGCCGAGACCCAGTACTTC,CASSQDASGGAETQYF
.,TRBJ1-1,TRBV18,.,TGTGCCAGCTCACCAATGAGGGATCACACTGAAGCTTTCTTT,CASSPMRDHTEAFF
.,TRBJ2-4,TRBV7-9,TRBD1,TGTGCCAGCAGCTTTGGGACAGGGCAAAACATTCAGTACTTC,CASSFGTGQNIQYF
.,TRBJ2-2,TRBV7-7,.,TGTGCCAGCAGCTTAGCCGCAGGGCCGAACACCGGGGAGCTGTTTTTT,CASSLAAGPNTGELFF
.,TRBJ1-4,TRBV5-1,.,TGCGCCAGCAGCTTGAGAACATCGAGGGAAAAACTGTTTTTT,CASSLRTSREKLFF
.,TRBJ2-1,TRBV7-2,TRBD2,TGTATGTCCCGCACTAGCGGGAGCCCTATAACGGGAAATGAGCAGTTCTTC,CMSRTSGSPITGNEQFF
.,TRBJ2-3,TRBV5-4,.,TGTGCCAGCAGCTTGGACGGGGGGCGCACCTATACGCAGTATTTT,CASSLDGGRTYTQYF
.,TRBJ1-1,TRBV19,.,TGTGCCAGTAGTATGAGTAGTCAGGTTTTGAACACTGAAGCTTTCTTT,CASSMSSQVLNTEAFF
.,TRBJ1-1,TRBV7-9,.,TGTGCCAGCAGCCCTCGCGTAGCGTCCTCGGCTGAAGCTTTCTTT,CASSPRVASSAEAFF
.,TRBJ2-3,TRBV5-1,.,TGCGCCAGCAACCGGGAAGCGTTGGAAGATACGCAGTATTTT,CASNREALEDTQYF
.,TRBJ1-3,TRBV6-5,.,TGTGCCAGCAGAGCACAGGATCACTCTGGAAACACCATATATTTT,CASRAQDHSGNTIYF
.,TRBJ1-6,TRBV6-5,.,TGTGCCAGCAGTTACCAGGGTGCGCGTAATTCACCCCTCCACTTT,CASSYQGARNSPLHF
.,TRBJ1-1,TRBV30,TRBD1,TGTGCCTGGGTAACAGGGGTCACCACTGAAGCTTTCTTT,CAWVTGVTTEAFF
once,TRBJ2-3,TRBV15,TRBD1,TGTGCCACCAGCACCGGACAGGCTCCGGATACGCAGTATTTT,CATSTGQAPDTQYF
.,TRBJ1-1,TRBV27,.,TGTGCCAGCAGTTTCGGACAACACACTGAAGCTTTCTTT,CASSFGQHTEAFF